A single sample gave rise to the 4 T cell receptor beta chains below, sequenced in a study of blood T cell repertoires in COVID-19. Clones were sequenced by immunoSEQ multiplex PCR, and TCRdb holds only the in-frame ones, with some missing. The sample consists of about 240,000 clones, about 90% of them appearing once. Input material: peripheral blood. The receptors were sampled from a man aged 60 to 69 who had recovered from COVID-19.

J is TRBJ2-1 and V is TRBV3-1 (or the pseudogene TRBV3-2); 10 bases map to TRBD2. The CDR3 is 16 amino acids. J was trimmed by 7 bases and V by 4 bases; bases with no gene match: 10. The V gene's germline CDR1 is LGHDT and CDR2 YNNKEL (reference sequence). As DNA, the CDR3 is TGTGCCAGCAGCCTCCTCGGAGCGGGGGGGGTAAATGAGCAGTTCTTC. Its protein product is CASSLLGAGGVNEQFF.

J is TRBJ2-2 and V is TRBV29-1, with TRBD2 matching 7 bases. V dropped 4 bases and J dropped 5; count of bases not matched to a gene: 10. The V gene's germline CDR1 is SQVTM and CDR2 ANQGSEA. CDR3 length: 15 amino acids. The chain's CDR3 is CSVVKGFSGTGELFF. The DNA of the CDR3 is TGCAGCGTTGTTAAGGGTTTTAGCGGGACCGGGGAGCTGTTTTTT.

The rearrangement uses TRBV11-2 and TRBJ2-2, with TRBD1 identical over 11 bases. This CDR3 contains 16 residues. From germline, CDR1 is SGHAT and CDR2 FQNNGV. V shed 4 bases, J shed 7 bases, and the junction held 8 bases outside the gene matches. CDR3 region: CASSYGQGAPSGELFF. CDR3 coding DNA: TGTGCCAGCAGCTACGGACAGGGGGCGCCGAGCGGGGAGCTGTTTTTT.

The CDR3 DNA sequence: TGTGCCAGTAGTATAATACGACAAGATGGCTACACCTTC. This sequence encodes CASSIIRQDGYTF. This sequence joins TRBV19 and TRBJ1-2; no clear D gene. CDR1 and CDR2 from the germline V gene are LNHDA and SQIVND (reference sequence). The CDR3 covers 13 residues. With 2 bases removed from V and 6 bases from J, the gap between germline ends came to 10 bases.